Here is one T cell receptor beta chain with its context. Germline assignment: CDR1 KGHSH and CDR2 LQKENI. The CDR3 is made up of 12 amino acids. V lost 2 bases to trimming and J lost 8 bases; unmatched junction nucleotides: 1. These data originate in a study of OX40 agonist ivuxolimab in advanced cancers. Assay used: immunoSEQ multiplex PCR; TCRdb lists only in-frame clones, some missing. The data hold around 67,000 clones, with approximately 90% observed a single time. The sequence derives from an adult with an advanced solid tumor such as melanoma, head and neck, liver or kidney cancer. Sequencing was performed on CD4+ or CD8+ T cells sorted from blood, taken in a trial of the OX40 agonist ivuxolimab. V usage is TRBV18 and J usage is TRBJ1-1, with TRBD1 identical over 8 bases. The CDR3 DNA reads as TGTGCCAGCTCACCAAACAGGGGGGAAGCTTTCTTT. This codes for CASSPNRGEAFF.